This TCR beta chain appears in the sequencing data of a study of regulatory T cells in long-lasting Graves disease (dated by TCRdb to the early 2020s). In terms of the full investigation: Persistent Graves' disease meant more than 5 years of antithyroid drug treatment with TSH receptor autoantibodies that stayed positive. Persistent Graves' disease patients were compared with newly diagnosed Graves' disease patients by peripheral blood TCR sequencing and RNA sequencing. A total of about 35 samples underwent TCR sequencing, from around 13 patients with persistent Graves' disease and roughly 20 patients with newly diagnosed Graves' disease. The study was conducted in China and was registered as a clinical trial. In the clinical cohort, patients with persistent Graves' disease had used antithyroid drugs for an average of roughly 10 years. What the study reported, not specific to this receptor: Compared with newly diagnosed patients, persistent Graves' disease patients had lower TCR Shannon entropy and fewer highly expanded clones, which suggests clonal expansion. The small sample size was acknowledged by the authors as a limitation that may reduce accuracy. The study examined only peripheral blood because the primary lesion, thyroid tissue, could not be accessed. Persistent patients shared more public clonotypes among themselves (around 2,700) than newly diagnosed patients did (roughly 920). Persistent disease showed preferential use of TRBV28, TRBJ1-2 and TRBJ2-5, whereas newly diagnosed disease favored TRBV20-1 and TRBJ2-1. Sequencing and analysis were restricted to the TCR beta chain.

In its sample, this clonotype was seen once. Its antigen is currently not known. No much larger clonotype is one base removed from it; base qualities were not supplied. Support from one read is weak. The CDR3 covers 15 residues, taking in both the cysteine and the phenylalanine. Solely the CDR3 DNA is kept, with 45 bases framed from the first base. Here V drops 3 bases and J drops 1 base, and the junction holds 8 bases not matched to any gene. Based on the germline V gene (reference sequence), the CDR1 and CDR2 sequences are GTSNPN and SVGIG. Library preparation was by multiplex PCR. Sequencing was carried out with an Illumina HiSeq 4000. TCR beta libraries were built with iRepertoire HTBI primers and Arm-PCR amplification of CDR3 regions. PCR products were gel purified before sequencing. As for how the authors treated the data: Across samples, about 64 TRBV and around 15 TRBJ segments were identified and used for gene usage analysis of CDR3 amino acid clonotypes. Filtered high-quality paired reads were merged into contigs using COPE and FqMerger. BLAST was used to align contigs to IMGT TRBV, TRBD and TRBJ reference genes, with CDR3 defined following IMGT. Highly expanded clones were defined as clonotypes with a frequency above 0.1%. Shannon entropy served as the measure of repertoire diversity, while the Gini coefficient captured V-J evenness. Clonotypes shared by more than one individual were considered public. TCRdb's own reprocessing of the public reads used fastp at Q25 and MiXCR and kept productive beta chains. Under each unique CDR3 protein, matching rows form one entry showing the most common genes and DNA. The V and J calls, along with clone size, are taken from TCRdb and not from the paper's own processing. Recorded for this sample are roughly 500,000 distinct CDR3 sequences; around a fifth of them occurred a single time. The top ten hold roughly 7% of the sample.

The time point tag for this specimen amounts to: persistent/refractory GD, antithyroid drugs over 5 years with positive TRAb. For both TCR sequencing and RNA sequencing, RNA was extracted from PBMCs using TRIzol. The diagnosis of Graves' disease followed American Thyroid Association guidelines. Patients were recruited from an endocrinology department in Xi'an, China. From each patient, about 9.7 milliliters of peripheral blood was collected into an EDTA anticoagulant tube. Ficoll Paque Plus density gradient separation was used to isolate PBMCs, and no additional T cell sorting was done. An Agilent 2100 Bioanalyzer and agarose gel were used to check RNA quality, while a NanoDrop 2000 measured RNA concentration.

This sequence uses TRBV30 and TRBJ1-1, with TRBD1 matching 7 junction bases. Here the sequenced sample was peripheral blood mononuclear cells (PBMCs), taken when the disease was refractory, from a patient treated with antithyroid drugs. This receptor was taken from a female donor with Graves disease. The CDR3 region reads CAWRRLGTANTEAFF. In nucleotide form, the sequence is TGTGCCTGGAGGAGGCTTGGGACAGCGAACACTGAAGCTTTCTTT.